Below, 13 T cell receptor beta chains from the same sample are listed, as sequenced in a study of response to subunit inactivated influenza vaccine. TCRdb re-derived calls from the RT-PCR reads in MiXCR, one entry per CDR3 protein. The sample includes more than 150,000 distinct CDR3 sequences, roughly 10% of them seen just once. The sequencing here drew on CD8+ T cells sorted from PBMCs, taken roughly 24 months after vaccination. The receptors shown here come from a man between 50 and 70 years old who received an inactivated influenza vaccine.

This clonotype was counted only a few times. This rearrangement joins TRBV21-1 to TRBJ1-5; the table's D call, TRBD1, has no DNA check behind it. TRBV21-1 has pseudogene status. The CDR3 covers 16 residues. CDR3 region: CASSRRTGQPHQPQHF. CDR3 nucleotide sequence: TGTGCCAGCAGCAGGAGGACAGGACAACCCCATCAGCCCCAGCATTTT.

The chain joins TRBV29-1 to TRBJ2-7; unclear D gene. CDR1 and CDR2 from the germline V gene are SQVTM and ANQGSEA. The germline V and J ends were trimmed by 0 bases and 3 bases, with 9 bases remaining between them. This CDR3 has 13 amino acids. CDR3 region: CSVEEGAGYEQYF. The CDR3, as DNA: TGCAGCGTTGAAGAAGGAGCAGGCTACGAGCAGTACTTC.

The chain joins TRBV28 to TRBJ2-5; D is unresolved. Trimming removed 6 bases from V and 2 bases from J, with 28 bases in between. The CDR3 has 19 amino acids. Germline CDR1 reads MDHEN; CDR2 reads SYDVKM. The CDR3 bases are TGTGCCAGCAGACACGCCATCGGCGAGAACGAGCATAATCAAGAGACCCAGTACTTC. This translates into CASRHAIGENEHNQETQYF.

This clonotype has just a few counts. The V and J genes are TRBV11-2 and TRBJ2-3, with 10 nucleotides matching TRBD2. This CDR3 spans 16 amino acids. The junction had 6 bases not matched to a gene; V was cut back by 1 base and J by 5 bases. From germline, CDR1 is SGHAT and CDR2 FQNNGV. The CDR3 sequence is CASSLGSGGARDTQYF. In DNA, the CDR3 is TGTGCCAGCAGCTTAGGGAGCGGGGGGGCCCGAGATACGCAGTATTTT.

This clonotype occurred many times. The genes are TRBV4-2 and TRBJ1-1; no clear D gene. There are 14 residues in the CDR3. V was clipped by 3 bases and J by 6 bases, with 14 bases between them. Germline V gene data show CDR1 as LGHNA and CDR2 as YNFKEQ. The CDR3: CASSHSTLTPEAFF. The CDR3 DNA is TGTGCCAGCAGCCATTCTACGCTGACCCCTGAAGCTTTCTTT.

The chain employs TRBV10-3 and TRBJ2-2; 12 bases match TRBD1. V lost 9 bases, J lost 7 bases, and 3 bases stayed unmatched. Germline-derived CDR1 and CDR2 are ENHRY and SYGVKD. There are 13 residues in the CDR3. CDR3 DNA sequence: TGTGCCATTGGGACAGGGGGCGACGGGGAGCTGTTTTTT. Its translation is CAIGTGGDGELFF.

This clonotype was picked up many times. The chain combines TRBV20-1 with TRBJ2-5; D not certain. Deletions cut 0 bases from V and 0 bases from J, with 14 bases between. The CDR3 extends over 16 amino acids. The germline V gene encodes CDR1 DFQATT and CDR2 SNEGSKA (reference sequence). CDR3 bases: TGCAGTGCTAGAGATCACGTGAGAGAGTACCAAGAGACCCAGTACTTC. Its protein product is CSARDHVREYQETQYF.

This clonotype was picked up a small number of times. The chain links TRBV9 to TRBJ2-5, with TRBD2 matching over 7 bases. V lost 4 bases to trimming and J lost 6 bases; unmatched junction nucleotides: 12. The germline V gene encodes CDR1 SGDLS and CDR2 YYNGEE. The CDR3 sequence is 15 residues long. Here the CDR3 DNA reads TGTGCCAGCAGCCCCCCGGGCGGGAGTATGAAGACCCAGTACTTC. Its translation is CASSPPGGSMKTQYF.

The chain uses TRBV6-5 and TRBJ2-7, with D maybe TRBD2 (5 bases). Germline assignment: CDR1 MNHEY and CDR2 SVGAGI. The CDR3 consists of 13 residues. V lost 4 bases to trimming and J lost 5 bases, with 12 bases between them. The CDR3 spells CASSLLEGHEQYF. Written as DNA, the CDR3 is TGTGCCAGCAGTTTACTAGAAGGGCACGAGCAGTACTTC.

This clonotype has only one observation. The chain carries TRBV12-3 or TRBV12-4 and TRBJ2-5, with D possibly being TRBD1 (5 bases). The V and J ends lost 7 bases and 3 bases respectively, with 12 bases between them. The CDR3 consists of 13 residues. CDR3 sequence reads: CASTPGLEETQYF. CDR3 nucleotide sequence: TGTGCCAGCACCCCAGGGCTGGAAGAGACCCAGTACTTC.

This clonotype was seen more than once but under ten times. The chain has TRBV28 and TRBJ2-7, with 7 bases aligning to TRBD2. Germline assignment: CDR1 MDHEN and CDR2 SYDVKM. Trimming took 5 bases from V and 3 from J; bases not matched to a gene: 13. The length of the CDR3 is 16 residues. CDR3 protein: CASSTAGSGIFYEQYF. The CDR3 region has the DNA TGTGCCAGCAGTACGGCGGGGAGCGGGATCTTCTACGAGCAGTACTTC.

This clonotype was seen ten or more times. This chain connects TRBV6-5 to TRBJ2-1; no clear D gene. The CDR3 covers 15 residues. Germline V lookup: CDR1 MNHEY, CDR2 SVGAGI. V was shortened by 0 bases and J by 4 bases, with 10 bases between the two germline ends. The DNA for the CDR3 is TGTGCCAGCAGTTACTCGAAAGTCGGTTACAATGAGCAGTTCTTC. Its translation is CASSYSKVGYNEQFF.

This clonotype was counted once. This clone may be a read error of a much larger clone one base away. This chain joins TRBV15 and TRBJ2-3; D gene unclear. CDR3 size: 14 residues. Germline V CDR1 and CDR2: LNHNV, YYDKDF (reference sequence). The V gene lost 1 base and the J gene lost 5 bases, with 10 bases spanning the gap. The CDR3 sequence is CATSRVTTIDTQYF. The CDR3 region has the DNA TGTGCCACCAGCAGAGTCACGACCATAGATACGCAGTATTTT.